Presented here are 28 T cell receptor beta chains from one specimen sequenced in a study of tumor-infiltrating lymphocytes in primary liver carcinoma. Co-extracted RNA and DNA came from 20-30 mg of unsorted bulk tissue. TCR beta cDNA was reverse-transcribed from around 0.55 ug of total RNA. The reaction used a constant-region primer and ProtoScript II reverse transcriptase. Three-round nested multiplex PCR performed with slightly modified ARM-PCR produced the TCR beta libraries. Both of the initial two PCR rounds ran for 10 cycles and employed TRBV1-TRBV30 forward primers alongside a C-beta reverse primer. TCRdb independently ran MiXCR on the multiplex PCR reads; one entry per CDR3 protein. The data hold 100,000 or so distinct CDR3 sequences, with roughly four fifths observed a single time. The source material was liver tumor tissue from sampling region 3. Subset denoted: tumor region T3, left-lateral pole. The receptor set was obtained from a man aged 40-49 years with primary liver carcinoma and hepatitis B virus infection.

On this clonotype itself: The conserved phenylalanine or tryptophan normally closing the CDR3 is absent here, so this likely arose from a read error. The V and J genes are TRBV4-2 and TRBJ2-3; no definite D call. Germline V gives CDR1 LGHNA, CDR2 YNFKEQ. This CDR3 is built from 16 residues. For the CDR3, the DNA is TGTGCTAGGAGCCAAGAGTCAGCCCCTCGCACAGATACGCAGTATTTA. This encodes CARSQESAPRTDTQYL.

This clonotype occurred once. Mismatch with germline at one junction end may stem from a read error. The chain recombines TRBV4-2 with TRBJ2-2; D perhaps matches TRBD1 (5 bases). This CDR3 contains 15 residues. The germline CDR1 and CDR2 sequences are LGHNA and YNFKEQ. The CDR3 reads CASRQLTDHTGELFF. As DNA, the CDR3 is TGTGCCAGCCGCCAGTTGACAGACCACACTGGGGAGCTGTTTTTT.

V and J are TRBV6-5 and TRBJ1-3; TRBD1 matches at 9 bases. Per the germline V gene, CDR1 is MNHEY and CDR2 is SVGAGI. The CDR3 length is 16 residues. The chain's CDR3 is CFSIFGQGRVGNTIYF. CDR3 nucleotide sequence: TGTTTCAGCATCTTCGGACAGGGGAGAGTGGGAAACACCATATATTTT.

As for this clonotype: Here the CDR3 omits its conserved ending phenylalanine or tryptophan, so a read error is the likely source. The chain joins TRBV29-1 to TRBJ2-1; 7 nucleotides align to TRBD2. This CDR3 comprises 14 residues. Germline values: CDR1 SQVTM, CDR2 ANQGSEA. CDR3: CSGGGSGSYIEQFL. The CDR3 bases are TGCAGCGGGGGGGGGAGCGGCTCCTACATTGAGCAGTTCTTA.

Remarks on this clonotype: A read error is likely, as this CDR3 ends without the conserved phenylalanine or tryptophan. The rearrangement links TRBV29-1 to TRBJ1-6, with D maybe TRBD1 (6 bases). In germline, CDR1 is SQVTM, CDR2 ANQGSEA. The CDR3 spans 13 residues. CDR3 coding DNA: TGCAACGTTGGGGACGGGACAAGTTCACCCCTCCACGTT. Amino acid sequence: CNVGDGTSSPLHV.

A word on this clonotype: An end of the junction does not agree with germline; a read error may underlie this. CDR3 region: CASNMGGDRGISLSEANVLAF. The DNA of the CDR3 is TGTGCCAGCAACATGGGGGGAGACAGGGGCATTTCCCTCTCTGAGGCCAACGTCCTGGCTTTC. This sequence joins TRBV11-2 and TRBJ2-6; 8 bases are a match to TRBD1. The CDR3 runs to 21 residues. Germline values: CDR1 SGHAT, CDR2 FQNNGV.

Concerning this clonotype itself: Mismatch with germline at one junction end may stem from a read error. The CDR3 region is CACRRTLVSPVHF. The CDR3 bases are TGTGCCTGCAGACGGACACTGGTTTCACCCGTCCACTTT. The V and J genes are TRBV11-1 and TRBJ1-6; weak D call: TRBD1 (5 bases). Germline values: CDR1 SGHAT, CDR2 FQDESV (reference sequence). The CDR3 spans 13 residues.

This clonotype came up once. The chain carries TRBV11-2 and TRBJ2-7; 11 nucleotides agree with TRBD2. Germline CDR1 SGHAT, CDR2 FQNNGV. V was clipped by 5 bases and J by 0 bases; unmatched bases: 18. The CDR3 is made up of 20 amino acids. This CDR3 reads CASSMREGRTSGLISYEQYF. DNA of the CDR3: TGTGCCAGCAGCATGAGGGAAGGGAGGACTAGCGGGCTCATCTCCTACGAGCAGTACTTC. Variable domain in full (rest from reference TRBV11-2 and TRBJ2-7): EAGVAQSPRYKIIEKRQSVAFWCNPISGHATLYWYQQILGQGPKLLIQFQNNGVVDDSQLPKDRFSAERLKGVDSTLKIQPAKLEDSAVYLCASSMREGRTSGLISYEQYFGPGTRLTVT.

As regards this clonotype: This likely comes from a read error, as the CDR3 has no conserved phenylalanine or tryptophan at its end. The chain recombines TRBV6-1 with TRBJ1-5; TRBD1 aligns across 7 bases. Germline-derived CDR1 and CDR2 are MNHNS and SASEGT. The CDR3 covers 16 residues. The CDR3 is CASSGRQGISNQPQHI. CDR3 coding DNA: TGTGCTAGCAGTGGGCGACAGGGAATTAGCAATCAGCCCCAGCATATT.

This clonotype occurred many times. CDR3 residues: CATSDDGLASSNEQFF. The CDR3 DNA reads TGTGCCACCAGTGATGACGGACTAGCATCGAGCAATGAGCAGTTCTTC. The chain has TRBV24-1 and TRBJ2-1; 8 bases are shared with TRBD2. The length of the CDR3 is 16 residues. V lost 3 bases to trimming and J lost 6 bases; unmatched junction nucleotides: 9. CDR1 is KGHDR, CDR2 SFDVKD, per germline.

V is TRBV4-3 and J is TRBJ1-2, with a weak D call TRBD1 (5 bases). CDR1 is LGHNA and CDR2 is YSLEER in the germline V gene. V was clipped by 3 bases and J by 12 bases, with 23 bases between them. The CDR3 length is 15 residues. The CDR3 nucleotides are TGCGCCAGCAGCCAGAGTCCTGGGGGATCCTATGACAACACCTTC. It specifies CASSQSPGGSYDNTF.

The genes are TRBV4-2 and TRBJ2-1; D gene ambiguous. Germline CDR1 LGHNA, CDR2 YNFKEQ. The V end lost 1 base, the J end lost 7 bases, and 14 bases lay between the germline ends. This CDR3 has 15 amino acids. The CDR3: CASSQVARGSNEQFF. In DNA form, the CDR3 reads TGTGCCAGCAGCCAAGTGGCCCGCGGAAGTAATGAGCAGTTCTTC.

This clonotype was counted between two and nine times. The rearrangement joins TRBV2 to TRBJ2-5, with 10 bases that match TRBD2. V trimming: 6 bases; J trimming: 1 base; junction bases outside the gene matches: 11. Germline CDR1 reads SNHLY; CDR2 reads FYNNEI. The CDR3 runs to 17 residues. The CDR3 nucleotides are TGTGCCAGCAGCCCCGTTGGCCTAGCGGGAGCCCAAGAGACCCAGTACTTC. Its protein product is CASSPVGLAGAQETQYF.

Comments on this clonotype: No conserved phenylalanine or tryptophan is present at the end of the CDR3, so a read error is the likely explanation. This chain connects TRBV6-6 to TRBJ2-7; no definite D call. The CDR3 extends over 12 amino acids. V was shortened by 6 bases and J by 6 bases, with 12 bases between the two germline ends. CDR1 and CDR2 (germline): MNHNY, SVGAGI (reference sequence). The CDR3 loop is CASSTPLGEQYL. For the CDR3, the DNA is TGTGCCAGCAGCACCCCGTTGGGCGAGCAGTACCTC.

The V call is TRBV12-3 or TRBV12-4, the J call TRBJ1-1, with D unclear. The germline V and J ends were trimmed by 7 bases and 6 bases, with 15 bases remaining between them. CDR3 size: 13 residues. The CDR3 DNA is TGTGCCAGCAAAGGGCCCCTAAGCGCTGAAGCTTTCTTT. It codes for CASKGPLSAEAFF.

For this clonotype: Just one base apart from a much larger clone, this may be a read error. The chain couples TRBV28 to TRBJ1-1; D gene unclear. The germline V gene has CDR1 MDHEN and CDR2 SYDVKM. The CDR3 runs to 12 residues. The CDR3 region is CVTKEGNTEAFF. CDR3 DNA sequence: TGTGTCACCAAAGAGGGGAACACTGAAGCTTTCTTT. Full variable domain (outside the CDR3, taken from reference TRBV28 and TRBJ1-1): DVKVTQSSRYLVKRTGEKVFLECVQDMDHENMFWYRQDPGLGLRLIYFSYDVKMKEKGDIPEGYSVSREKKERFSLILESASTNQTSMYLCVTKEGNTEAFFGQGTRLTVV.

At least ten counts were recorded for this clonotype. This chain links TRBV10-3 with TRBJ1-1, with unresolved D. This CDR3 is built from 13 residues. Per the germline V gene, CDR1 is ENHRY and CDR2 is SYGVKD. Trimming pared 7 bases from V and 1 base from J, leaving 10 bases between. The CDR3 is CAITSGENTEAFF. CDR3 nucleotides: TGTGCCATCACGAGTGGGGAGAACACTGAAGCTTTCTTT.

With respect to this clonotype: One end of the junction varies from germline; a read error may be responsible. The chain joins TRBV28 to TRBJ1-6, with D possibly being TRBD1 (6 bases). CDR3 length: 16 residues. CDR1 MDHEN and CDR2 SYDVKM come from the germline V gene. Here the CDR3 DNA reads TGTGCCAGCAGTGCCCCGCTGCAGGGGAGAGCTTCACGCCTCCACTTT. It translates to CASSAPLQGRASRLHF. Complete variable domain (other parts from reference TRBV28 and TRBJ1-6): DVKVTQSSRYLVKRTGEKVFLECVQDMDHENMFWYRQDPGLGLRLIYFSYDVKMKEKGDIPEGYSVSREKKERFSLILESASTNQTSMYLCASSAPLQGRASRLHFGNGTRLTVT.

As to this clonotype: The final CDR3 position lacks the conserved phenylalanine or tryptophan, pointing to a likely read error. The V call is TRBV7-9, the J call TRBJ1-1; TRBD1 matches at 8 bases. CDR1 and CDR2 from the germline V gene are SEHNR and FQNEAQ (reference sequence). V was pared by 6 bases and J by 4 bases, with 10 bases of the junction left unmatched. The CDR3 sequence is 15 residues long. The CDR3 loop is CASSFPTGVGTEAFI. In nucleotides, the CDR3 is TGTGCCAGCAGTTTCCCGACAGGGGTGGGCACTGAAGCTTTCATT.

This clonotype occurred once. Its ends do not fully match the called genes, so a read error is possible. The chain joins TRBV11-1 to TRBJ2-1, with a possible D match to TRBD2 (6 bases). Germline V CDR1 and CDR2: SGHAT, FQDESV (reference sequence). The CDR3 has 17 amino acids. CDR3 region: CASSSALSSGSYNEQFF. The DNA of the CDR3 is TGTGCCAGCAGCTCTGCTTTGAGTAGCGGATCCTACAATGAGCAGTTTTTC.

J is TRBJ1-1 and V is TRBV19; tentative D call: TRBD1 (5 bases). Per germline, CDR1 LNHDA and CDR2 SQIVND (reference sequence). V gave up 5 bases and J gave up 1 base, with 14 bases separating them. The CDR3 extends over 15 amino acids. The CDR3 DNA follows: TGTGCCAGTAGTTTTAGGGGACGGGGGAACACTGAAGCTTTCTTT. Protein sequence: CASSFRGRGNTEAFF.

Details on this clonotype: Because the CDR3 is missing its conserved closing phenylalanine or tryptophan, this is likely a read error. J is TRBJ2-1 and V is TRBV29-1; D may correspond to TRBD1 or TRBD2 (5 bases each). Deletions cut 7 bases from V and 8 bases from J, with 12 bases between. This CDR3 contains 11 residues. Germline V lookup: CDR1 SQVTM, CDR2 ANQGSEA. CDR3 loop: CSGLRGDEQFS. CDR3 DNA: TGCAGCGGTTTGAGGGGCGATGAGCAGTTCTCC.

Details on this clonotype: The junction does not match germline at one end; this may be a read error. The chain uses TRBV5-1 and TRBJ2-3, with D possibly TRBD1 on 5 matching bases. The CDR3 length is 16 residues. Germline V gene sequence: CDR1 SGHRS, CDR2 YFSETQ. CDR3 nucleotides: TGCCCCAGCAGCTTGAACGGCAGGGAAAGCACAGACACGCAGTATTTT. The encoded protein is CPSSLNGRESTDTQYF.

V and J are TRBV5-4 and TRBJ2-5; possible D gene TRBD1, 6 bases. The CDR3 consists of 15 residues. Trimming removed 1 base at V and 8 bases at J, with 18 bases between. Germline assignment: CDR1 SGHNT and CDR2 YYREEE (reference sequence). DNA for the CDR3: TGTGCCAGCAGCTTGAACAGGGACGGCCTAGATACCCAGTACTTC. It is translated as CASSLNRDGLDTQYF.

This sequence joins TRBV6-1 and TRBJ1-5; TRBD1 matches at 9 bases. This CDR3 is 16 amino acids long. CDR1 MNHNS and CDR2 SASEGT come from the germline V gene. CDR3 sequence: CVCSRTGDLSNQPQHF. Here the CDR3 DNA reads TGTGTCTGCTCAAGGACAGGGGATCTTAGCAATCAGCCCCAGCATTTT.

Concerning this clonotype itself: Relative to the germline gene, one junction end is altered; a read error may explain this. The CDR3 loop reads CASSSRGLAGGNYYNERLF. CDR3 coding DNA: TGCGCCAGCAGCTCGAGGGGTCTAGCGGGAGGGAACTATTACAATGAGAGGCTCTTC. The rearrangement links TRBV5-1 to TRBJ2-1; 12 positions match TRBD2. The CDR3 loop spans 19 amino acids. Germline V gene data show CDR1 as SGHRS and CDR2 as YFSETQ.

Concerning this clonotype: The junction departs from germline at one end; a sequencing error may be responsible. This chain uses TRBV28 with TRBJ1-1; tentatively, D is TRBD1 (6 bases). The CDR3 consists of 15 residues. Germline loops: CDR1 MDHEN, CDR2 SYDVKM. The CDR3 bases are TGTGCCAGCAATTTAGCAACAACAGGGAACAGTGAAGCTTTCTTT. Its protein product is CASNLATTGNSEAFF. The variable domain in full, with the rest retrieved from reference TRBV28 and TRBJ1-1, is DVKVTQSSRYLVKRTGEKVFLECVQDMDHENMFWYRQDPGLGLRLIYFSYDVKMKEKGDIPEGYSVSREKKERFSLILESASTNQTSMYLCASNLATTGNSEAFFGQGTRLTVV.

The CDR3 spells CVSRGYGSTGELFF. CDR3 coding DNA: TGTGTTAGCCGTGGTTACGGGAGCACCGGGGAGCTGTTTTTT. The rearrangement uses TRBV12-3 or TRBV12-4 and TRBJ2-2, with TRBD2 as a possible D gene (6 bases). The CDR3 has 14 residues.